These T cell receptor beta chains were read from a single sample in a study of blood T cells in healthy people across ages. TCRdb re-derived calls from the 5' RACE reads in MiXCR, one entry per CDR3 protein. The profile shows 1.5 million or so distinct CDR3 sequences, under 55% of them singletons. The material sequenced was blood. The origin of the receptors is a woman between 18 and 29 years old in good health. The CDR3 runs from the conserved cysteine through the conserved F or W. The order of the fields is clone size, J gene, V gene, D gene, CDR3 protein, CDR3 DNA. D genes are given only for firm matches. Size is omitted from some rows. Given values are once, few, many or a class for expanded clones.

size: NA; J: TRBJ1-4; V: TRBV30; D: NA; CDR3: CAWRRDPTNEKLFF; DNA: TGTGCCTGGAGGCGGGACCCAACTAATGAAAAACTGTTTTTT
size: few; J: TRBJ2-1; V: TRBV9; D: NA; CDR3: CASSADTSYNEQFF; DNA: TGTGCCAGCAGCGCGGACACATCCTACAATGAGCAGTTCTTC
size: NA; J: TRBJ2-4; V: TRBV11-2; D: TRBD1; CDR3: CASSLVWTGKNIQYF; DNA: TGTGCCAGCAGCTTAGTTTGGACAGGGAAAAACATTCAGTACTTC
size: NA; J: TRBJ2-1; V: TRBV7-2; D: TRBD2; CDR3: CASSLGGGHYNEQFF; DNA: TGTGCCAGCAGCTTAGGCGGGGGGCACTACAATGAGCAGTTCTTC
size: NA; J: TRBJ2-3; V: TRBV15; D: TRBD2; CDR3: CATSRAGGQTSGSRVDTQYF; DNA: TGTGCCACCAGCAGAGCAGGGGGTCAGACTAGCGGAAGTAGGGTAGATACGCAGTATTTT
size: NA; J: TRBJ2-6; V: TRBV29-1; D: NA; CDR3: CSVDGGSGANVLTF; DNA: TGCAGCGTTGATGGGGGCTCTGGGGCCAACGTCCTGACTTTC
size: NA; J: TRBJ2-1; V: TRBV9; D: TRBD1; CDR3: CASSANRGITYNEQFF; DNA: TGTGCCAGCAGCGCCAACAGGGGGATAACCTACAATGAGCAGTTCTTC
size: NA; J: TRBJ2-7; V: TRBV7-8; D: NA; CDR3: CASSFGTPPYEQYF; DNA: TGTGCCAGCAGCTTCGGGACTCCGCCCTACGAGCAGTACTTC
size: NA; J: TRBJ1-5; V: TRBV19; D: NA; CDR3: CASSLQPAQPQHF; DNA: TGTGCCAGTAGCTTACAGCCTGCTCAGCCCCAGCATTTT
size: NA; J: TRBJ1-1; V: TRBV10-3; D: TRBD1; CDR3: CAISEDRAEAFF; DNA: TGTGCCATCAGTGAGGACAGGGCAGAAGCTTTCTTT
size: NA; J: TRBJ2-2; V: TRBV12-3/TRBV12-4; D: TRBD2; CDR3: CAIGAGASGTNTGELFF; DNA: TGTGCCATAGGAGCGGGAGCTAGCGGGACGAACACCGGGGAGCTGTTTTTT